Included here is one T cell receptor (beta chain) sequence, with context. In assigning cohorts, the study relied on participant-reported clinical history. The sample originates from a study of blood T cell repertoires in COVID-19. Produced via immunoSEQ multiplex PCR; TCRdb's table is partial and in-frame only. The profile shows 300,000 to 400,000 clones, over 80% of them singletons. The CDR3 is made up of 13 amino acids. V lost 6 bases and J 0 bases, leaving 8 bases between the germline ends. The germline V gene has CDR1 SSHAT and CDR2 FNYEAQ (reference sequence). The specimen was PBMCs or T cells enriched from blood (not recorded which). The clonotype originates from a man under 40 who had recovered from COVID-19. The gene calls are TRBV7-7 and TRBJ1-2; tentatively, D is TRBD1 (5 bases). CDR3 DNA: TGTGCCAGCAGTCTGGACACTAACTATGGCTACACCTTC. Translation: CASSLDTNYGYTF. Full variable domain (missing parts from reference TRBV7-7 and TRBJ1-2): GAGVSQSPRYKVTKRGQDVTLRCDPISSHATLYWYQQALGQGPEFLTYFNYEAQPDKSGLPSDRFSAERPEGSISTLTIQRTEQRDSAMYRCASSLDTNYGYTFGSGTRLTVV.